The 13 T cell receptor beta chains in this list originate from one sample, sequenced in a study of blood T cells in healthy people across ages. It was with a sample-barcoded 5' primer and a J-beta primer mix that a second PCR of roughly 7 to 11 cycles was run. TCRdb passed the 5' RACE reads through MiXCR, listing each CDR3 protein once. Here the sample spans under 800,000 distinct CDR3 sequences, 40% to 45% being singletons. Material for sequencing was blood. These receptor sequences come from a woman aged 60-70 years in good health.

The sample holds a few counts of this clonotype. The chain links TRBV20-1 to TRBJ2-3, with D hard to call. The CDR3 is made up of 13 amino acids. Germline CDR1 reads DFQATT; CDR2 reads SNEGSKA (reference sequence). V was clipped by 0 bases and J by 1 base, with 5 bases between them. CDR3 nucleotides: TGCAGTGCTAGAGATGCGGGCACAGATACGCAGTATTTT. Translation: CSARDAGTDTQYF.

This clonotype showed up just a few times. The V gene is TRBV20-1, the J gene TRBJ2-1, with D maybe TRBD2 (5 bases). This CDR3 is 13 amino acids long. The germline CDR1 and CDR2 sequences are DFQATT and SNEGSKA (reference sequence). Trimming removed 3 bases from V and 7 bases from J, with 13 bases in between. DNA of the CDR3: TGCAGTGCTAGGAGCGGACCTTTAAATGAGCAGTTCTTC. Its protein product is CSARSGPLNEQFF.

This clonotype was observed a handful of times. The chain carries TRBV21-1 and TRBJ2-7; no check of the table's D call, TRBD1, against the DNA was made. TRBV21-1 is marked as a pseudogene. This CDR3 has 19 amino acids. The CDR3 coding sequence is TGTGCCAGCAGCAAGAATTCCTTTCAAGGGGACGCGATCTCCTACGAGCAGTACTTC. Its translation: CASSKNSFQGDAISYEQYF.

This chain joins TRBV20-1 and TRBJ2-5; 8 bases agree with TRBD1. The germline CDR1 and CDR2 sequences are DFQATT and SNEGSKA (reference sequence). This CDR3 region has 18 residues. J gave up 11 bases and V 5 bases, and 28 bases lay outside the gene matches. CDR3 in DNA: TGCAGTGCTTCTCCTATCCGGGACAGGAGACTTCTAAACGATGAGCAGTACTTC. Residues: CSASPIRDRRLLNDEQYF.

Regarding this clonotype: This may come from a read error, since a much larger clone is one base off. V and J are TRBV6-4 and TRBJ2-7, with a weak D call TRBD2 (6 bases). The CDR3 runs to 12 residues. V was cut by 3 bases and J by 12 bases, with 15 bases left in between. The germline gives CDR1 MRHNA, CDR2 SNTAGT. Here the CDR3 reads CASSEAGTALYF. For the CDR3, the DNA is TGTGCCAGCAGTGAAGCCGGGACTGCGCTGTACTTC.

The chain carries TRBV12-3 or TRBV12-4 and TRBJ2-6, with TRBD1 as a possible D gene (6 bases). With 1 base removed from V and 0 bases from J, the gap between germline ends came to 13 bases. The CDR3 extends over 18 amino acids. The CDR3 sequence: CASSLDAGAFSGANVLTF. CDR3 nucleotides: TGTGCCAGCAGTTTAGACGCAGGGGCCTTCTCTGGGGCCAACGTCCTGACTTTC.

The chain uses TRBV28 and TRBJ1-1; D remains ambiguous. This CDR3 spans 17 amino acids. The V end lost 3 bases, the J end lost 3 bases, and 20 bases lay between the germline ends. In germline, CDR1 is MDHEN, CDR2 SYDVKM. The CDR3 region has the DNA TGTGCCAGCAGTTTCGGTCGTGCTTGGGAGATGGACACTGAAGCTTTCTTT. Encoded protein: CASSFGRAWEMDTEAFF.

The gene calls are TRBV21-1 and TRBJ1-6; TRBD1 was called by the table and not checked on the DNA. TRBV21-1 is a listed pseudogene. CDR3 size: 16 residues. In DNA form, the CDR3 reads TGTGCCAGCAGCACGACTCCGGGACAGGGTTTGGCACCCCTCCACTTT. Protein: CASSTTPGQGLAPLHF.

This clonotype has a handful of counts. CDR3 in amino acids: CASSLYAWGGADTQYF. In DNA form, the CDR3 reads TGTGCCAGCAGCTTATATGCGTGGGGAGGGGCGGATACGCAGTATTTT. This rearrangement joins TRBV7-9 to TRBJ2-3, with 7 positions matching TRBD2. The CDR3 contains 16 residues. The germline V gene has CDR1 SEHNR and CDR2 FQNEAQ (reference sequence). The V gene end was trimmed by 2 bases and the J gene end by 6 bases; junction bases not matched to a gene: 11.

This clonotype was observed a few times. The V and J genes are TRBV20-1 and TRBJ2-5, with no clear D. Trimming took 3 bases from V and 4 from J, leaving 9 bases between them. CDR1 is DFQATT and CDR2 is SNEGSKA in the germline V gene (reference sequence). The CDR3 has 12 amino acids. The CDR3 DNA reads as TGCAGTGCTAGTATGGCAGGAGAGACCCAGTACTTC. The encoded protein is CSASMAGETQYF.

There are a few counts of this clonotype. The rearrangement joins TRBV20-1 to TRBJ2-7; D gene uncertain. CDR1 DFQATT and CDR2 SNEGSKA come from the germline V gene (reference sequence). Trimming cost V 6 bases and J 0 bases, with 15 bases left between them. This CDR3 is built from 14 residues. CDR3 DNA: TGCAGTGCCACCCCGGACCGAAGCTCCTACGAGCAGTACTTC. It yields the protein CSATPDRSSYEQYF.

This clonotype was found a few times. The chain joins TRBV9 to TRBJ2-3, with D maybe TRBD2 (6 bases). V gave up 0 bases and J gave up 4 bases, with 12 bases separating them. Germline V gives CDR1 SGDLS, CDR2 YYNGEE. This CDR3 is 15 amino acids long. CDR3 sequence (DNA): TGTGCCAGCAGCGTAGGGACTAACCCCGCAGATACGCAGTATTTT. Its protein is CASSVGTNPADTQYF.

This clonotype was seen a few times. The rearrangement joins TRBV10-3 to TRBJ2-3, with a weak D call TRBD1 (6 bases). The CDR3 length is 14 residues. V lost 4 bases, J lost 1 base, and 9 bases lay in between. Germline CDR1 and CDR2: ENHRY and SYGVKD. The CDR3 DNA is TGTGCCATCAGTGGGGGACACGGCACAGATACGCAGTATTTT. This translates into CAISGGHGTDTQYF.